This TCR beta chain was identified during a study of blood T cell repertoires in COVID-19. Seattle's enrolled individuals joined amid active infection and were then monitored longitudinally. In the authors' workflow: Estimated nucleated cell counts came from reference gene primer amplification. The protocol was immunoSEQ multiplex PCR, while the TCRdb copy is restricted to in-frame clones and leaves out a portion. The V and J calls and clone size are taken from that table; D and trimming were inferred from the DNA. The table includes hundreds of thousands of clones, 65% to 90% detected once. Sequencing used peripheral blood. The TCR was taken from a man aged 50 to 60 with COVID-19, enrolled during active disease.

The CDR3 nucleotides read TGCGCCAGCAGCCAAGAAAAGGCGGGGAGCACAGATACGCAGTATTTT. Protein sequence: CASSQEKAGSTDTQYF. The V and J genes are TRBV4-1 and TRBJ2-3; TRBD2 is a possible D gene (6 bases). This CDR3 spans 16 amino acids. The germline V and J ends were trimmed by 0 bases and 0 bases, with 10 bases remaining between them. Germline lookup yields CDR1 MGHRA and CDR2 YSYEKL.